A single sample is the source of the 32 T cell receptor beta chains below, sequenced in a study of identifying expanded T cells in peripheral blood. Libraries were prepared by immunoSEQ multiplex PCR; TCRdb keeps only in-frame clonotypes and omits some of them. Of 70,000 to 95,000 clones listed, 70% to 90% are singletons. The sample taken for sequencing was blood. These receptors came from a person aged 18 to 70 in good health.

The chain couples TRBV6-4 to TRBJ1-1; D gene ambiguous. Trimming removed 0 bases at V and 1 base at J, with 6 bases between. The germline V gene has CDR1 MRHNA and CDR2 SNTAGT. The CDR3 contains 14 residues. The CDR3 DNA sequence: TGTGCCAGCAGTGACTCGAGTAGGAACACTGAAGCTTTCTTT. Its protein is CASSDSSRNTEAFF.

This sequence joins TRBV29-1 and TRBJ2-7; TRBD2 agrees at 8 bases. The V segment lost 7 bases and the J segment 4 bases; nucleotides outside the gene matches: 12. The germline CDR1 and CDR2 sequences are SQVTM and ANQGSEA. The CDR3 extends over 14 amino acids. CDR3 region: CSGGPGPGGYEQYF. The DNA for the CDR3 is TGCAGCGGTGGCCCGGGACCGGGGGGGTACGAGCAGTACTTC.

The chain links TRBV29-1 to TRBJ2-1; 12 nucleotides line up with TRBD2. Germline assignment: CDR1 SQVTM and CDR2 ANQGSEA. This CDR3 has 17 residues. V trimming: 6 bases; J trimming: 4 bases; junction bases outside the gene matches: 13. The CDR3 coding sequence is TGCAGCGTGGCCGGGACTAGCGGGTTTGGGGATTACAATGAGCAGTTCTTC. Protein sequence: CSVAGTSGFGDYNEQFF.

The chain carries TRBV2 and TRBJ2-4; D remains ambiguous. The germline V gene encodes CDR1 SNHLY and CDR2 FYNNEI. The CDR3 has 14 amino acids. V was shortened by 7 bases and J by 0 bases, with 10 bases between the two germline ends. The CDR3: CASIYGLAKNIQYF. In DNA, the CDR3 is TGTGCCAGCATATATGGATTAGCCAAAAACATTCAGTACTTC.

V and J are TRBV4-3 and TRBJ2-5; perhaps TRBD1 as D (6 bases). The better agreement between TRBJ2-7 and the DNA end casts doubt on the J call. Germline V gene data show CDR1 as LGHNA and CDR2 as YSLEER. The CDR3 consists of 14 residues. CDR3 coding DNA: TGCGCCAGCAGCCAAGAGGGGGCCGGCTACGAGCAGTACTTC. Translation gives CASSQEGAGYEQYF.

The chain employs TRBV19 and TRBJ1-2; D is unclear. V lost 7 bases to trimming and J lost 3 bases, with 12 bases between them. The CDR3 runs 13 residues. The germline V gene has CDR1 LNHDA and CDR2 SQIVND (reference sequence). The DNA of the CDR3 is TGTGCCAGTACGGCAGGCCTTTACTATGGCTACACCTTC. Translation gives CASTAGLYYGYTF.

This chain connects TRBV12-5 to TRBJ2-2, with TRBD2 matching 9 bases. J lost 4 bases, V lost 2 bases, and 14 bases had no gene match. The germline gives CDR1 LGHNT, CDR2 FRNRAP. The CDR3 is 19 residues long. CDR3 region: CASGLFLGVSGGFTGELFF. As DNA, the CDR3 is TGTGCTAGTGGTTTGTTCCTCGGGGTTAGCGGGGGATTCACCGGGGAGCTGTTTTTT. The complete variable domain, with remaining parts taken from reference TRBV12-5 and TRBJ2-2, reads DARVTQTPRHKVTEMGQEVTMRCQPILGHNTVFWYRQTMMQGLELLAYFRNRAPLDDSGMPKDRFSAEMPDATLATLKIQPSEPRDSAVYFCASGLFLGVSGGFTGELFFGEGSRLTVL.

The sample holds a few counts of this clone. The chain recombines TRBV5-6 with TRBJ1-4, with D unclear. V shed 4 bases and J shed 0 bases, with 7 bases lying between them. The CDR3 length is 14 residues. The V gene's germline CDR1 is SGHDT and CDR2 YYEEEE. CDR3 sequence: CASSMLATNEKLFF. The CDR3 DNA sequence: TGTGCCAGCAGCATGCTTGCAACTAATGAAAAACTGTTTTTT.

This chain connects TRBV19 to TRBJ1-3; D remains ambiguous. V lost 11 bases, J lost 2 bases, and 13 bases lay in between. This CDR3 contains 13 residues. Germline assignment: CDR1 LNHDA and CDR2 SQIVND (reference sequence). The CDR3 coding sequence is TGTGCCGGCTCGACAAGCCCTGGAAACACCATATATTTT. Its translation is CAGSTSPGNTIYF.

This rearrangement joins TRBV6-6 to TRBJ2-1; 10 bases are a match to TRBD2. V dropped 4 bases and J dropped 8; count of bases not matched to a gene: 8. The V gene's germline CDR1 is MNHNY and CDR2 SVGAGI (reference sequence). CDR3 length: 15 residues. CDR3 sequence reads: CASSSKRGGRDEQFF. For the CDR3, the DNA is TGTGCCAGCAGTTCGAAGCGGGGGGGCAGGGATGAGCAGTTCTTC.

The J gene is TRBJ1-6, the V gene TRBV5-5; D perhaps matches TRBD1 (6 bases). The CDR3 runs to 19 residues. Germline lookup yields CDR1 SGHKS and CDR2 YYEKEE (reference sequence). With 4 bases removed from V and 2 bases from J, the gap between germline ends came to 22 bases. The CDR3 spells CASSRKGQNPSAYNSPLHF. CDR3 nucleotides: TGTGCCAGCAGCCGAAAGGGACAAAACCCCAGCGCCTATAATTCACCCCTCCACTTT.

This chain uses TRBV10-3 with TRBJ1-6; weak D call: TRBD1 (6 bases). Trimming pared 6 bases from V and 5 bases from J, leaving 14 bases between. The CDR3 runs to 15 residues. CDR1 is ENHRY, CDR2 SYGVKD, per germline. The CDR3 loop reads CAIRGTGSDNSPLHF. CDR3 in DNA: TGTGCCATCAGAGGTACAGGGTCGGATAATTCACCCCTCCACTTT.

The chain combines TRBV2 with TRBJ1-2; tentative D call: TRBD1 (5 bases). The germline V and J ends were trimmed by 2 bases and 6 bases, with 19 bases remaining between them. This CDR3 is built from 16 residues. Per germline, CDR1 SNHLY and CDR2 FYNNEI. In nucleotides, the CDR3 is TGTGCCAGCAGTGAATTCGAGTCAGGGAATGCCCATGGCTACACCTTC. Residues: CASSEFESGNAHGYTF.

The J gene is TRBJ2-1, the V gene TRBV19, with TRBD2 identical over 7 bases. Germline V gene sequence: CDR1 LNHDA, CDR2 SQIVND (reference sequence). V shed 6 bases and J 0 bases; nucleotides not matched to a gene: 5. This CDR3 contains 15 residues. The CDR3 is CASSLAGVSYNEQFF. CDR3 bases: TGTGCCAGTAGCTTAGCGGGTGTCTCCTACAATGAGCAGTTCTTC.

A few counts support this clone. This chain links TRBV13 with TRBJ1-5, with 10 bases aligning to TRBD1. This CDR3 region has 15 residues. Trimming removed 5 bases from V and 9 bases from J; junction bases left unmatched: 10. CDR1 is PRHDT, CDR2 FYEKMQ, per germline (reference sequence). The CDR3, as DNA: TGTGCCAGCAGCCATGGGACAGGGGATTTAAGGCCCCAGCATTTT. Translation gives CASSHGTGDLRPQHF.

This clone was seen once. The chain has TRBV19 and TRBJ1-2; D not certain. V was clipped by 3 bases and J by 1 base, with 6 bases between them. The CDR3 length is 13 residues. Germline V gives CDR1 LNHDA, CDR2 SQIVND (reference sequence). This CDR3 is CASSITDNYGYTF. DNA for the CDR3: TGTGCCAGTAGTATCACAGATAACTATGGCTACACCTTC. The full variable domain, in which reference TRBV19 and TRBJ1-2 provide the parts outside the CDR3, is DGGITQSPKYLFRKEGQNVTLSCEQNLNHDAMYWYRQDPGQGLRLIYYSQIVNDFQKGDIAEGYSVSREKKESFPLTVTSAQKNPTAFYLCASSITDNYGYTFGSGTRLTVV.

This clone was detected only once. CDR3 region: CASDWPRQFYGYTF. The CDR3 coding sequence is TGTGCCAGCGATTGGCCGAGGCAGTTCTATGGCTACACCTTC. The J gene is TRBJ1-2, the V gene TRBV2; D remains ambiguous. Trimming took off 8 bases at V and 4 bases at J, with 17 bases between the two ends. CDR3 length equals 14 residues. Germline CDR1 reads SNHLY; CDR2 reads FYNNEI.

This clone was recorded a few times. The rearrangement uses TRBV5-6 and TRBJ1-6; 10 positions agree with TRBD1. V was clipped by 0 bases and J by 9 bases; unmatched bases: 3. The V gene's germline CDR1 is SGHDT and CDR2 YYEEEE. The CDR3 consists of 15 residues. CDR3 in amino acids: CASSLATGGGSPLHF. Written as DNA, the CDR3 is TGTGCCAGCAGCTTGGCGACAGGGGGCGGTTCACCCCTCCACTTT.

The chain joins TRBV2 to TRBJ2-2; D may be TRBD2 (6 bases). From germline, CDR1 is SNHLY and CDR2 FYNNEI. The CDR3 length is 15 residues. V was shortened by 6 bases and J by 0 bases, with 11 bases between the two germline ends. CDR3 amino acids: CASRRAGTNTGELFF. CDR3 DNA sequence: TGTGCCAGCAGGAGAGCGGGTACGAACACCGGGGAGCTGTTTTTT.

V usage is TRBV6-1 and J usage is TRBJ2-7, with D possibly TRBD2 on 5 matching bases. The ends were cut back, 8 bases at V and 3 bases at J, with 14 bases in the middle. The length of the CDR3 is 13 residues. Per germline, CDR1 MNHNS and CDR2 SASEGT. CDR3 bases: TGTGCCAGCTCTAGGACGGGGAGCTACGAGCAGTACTTC. It encodes CASSRTGSYEQYF.

The V gene is TRBV7-6, the J gene TRBJ1-5; maybe TRBD1 (5 bases). Germline V gene lookup returns CDR1 SGHVS and CDR2 FNYEAQ. V lost 5 bases to trimming and J lost 7 bases, with 12 bases between them. The CDR3 contains 13 residues. Written as DNA, the CDR3 is TGTGCCAGCAGCCCAGGGAACGACCAGCCCCAGCATTTT. Its translation: CASSPGNDQPQHF.

The rearrangement joins TRBV12-5 to TRBJ1-5, with D maybe TRBD1 (6 bases). Trimming cost V 1 base and J 7 bases, with 11 bases left between them. Looked up from germline, CDR1 is LGHNT and CDR2 is FRNRAP. This CDR3 region has 14 residues. In DNA form, the CDR3 reads TGTGCTAGTGGTTTGGCGTACAGGGAACAGCCCCAGCATTTT. Protein: CASGLAYREQPQHF.

The rearrangement uses TRBV11-2 and TRBJ2-7; a possible D gene is TRBD1 (5 bases). This CDR3 has 13 residues. Trimming pared 4 bases from V and 6 bases from J, leaving 13 bases between. Germline CDR1 and CDR2: SGHAT and FQNNGV. The DNA of the CDR3 is TGTGCCAGCAGCTCGGACACCCTTCTCGAGCAGTACTTC. It is translated as CASSSDTLLEQYF.

DNA for the CDR3: TGTGCCATCAGTGAAAGGAACACCGGGGAGCTGTTTTTT. It codes for CAISERNTGELFF. The chain has TRBV10-3 and TRBJ2-2, with D hard to call. This CDR3 has 13 residues. Trimming pared 3 bases from V and 1 base from J, leaving 3 bases between. CDR1 and CDR2 (germline): ENHRY, SYGVKD.

The CDR3 spells CASAGVAGGGEQFF. CDR3 coding DNA: TGTGCCTCCGCGGGGGTAGCGGGAGGTGGTGAGCAGTTCTTC. The chain carries TRBV10-3 and TRBJ2-1; TRBD2 matches 10 bases. V shed 11 bases, J shed 9 bases, and the junction held 13 bases outside the gene matches. Germline V lookup: CDR1 ENHRY, CDR2 SYGVKD. CDR3 size: 14 residues.

V gene TRBV10-3 combines with J gene TRBJ1-1; the D gene is possibly TRBD1 (6 bases). V lost 10 bases to trimming and J lost 4 bases, with 13 bases between them. The germline gives CDR1 ENHRY, CDR2 SYGVKD. The CDR3 spans 12 residues. The CDR3 DNA follows: TGTGCCAGCGGGCAGGGGTCCACTGAAGCTTTCTTT. The encoded protein is CASGQGSTEAFF.

This clone was counted a few times. The V and J genes are TRBV7-9 and TRBJ2-7, with unresolved D. The CDR3 covers 13 residues. V was trimmed by 3 bases and J by 4 bases, leaving 10 bases between them. From germline, CDR1 is SEHNR and CDR2 FQNEAQ (reference sequence). CDR3 nucleotides: TGTGCCAGCAGCTTCCCACCCCATTACGAGCAGTACTTC. This codes for CASSFPPHYEQYF.

This clone was observed a single time. The gene calls are TRBV13 and TRBJ2-5; D not resolved. In germline, CDR1 is PRHDT, CDR2 FYEKMQ (reference sequence). Trimming cost V 5 bases and J 2 bases, with 12 bases left between them. This CDR3 is 14 amino acids long. CDR3 coding DNA: TGTGCCAGCAGCCCTCTAGGTCGGCAAGAGACCCAGTACTTC. Translated: CASSPLGRQETQYF.

The V and J genes are TRBV2 and TRBJ1-1, with D uncertain. Germline CDR1 SNHLY, CDR2 FYNNEI. The CDR3 is 13 residues long. The CDR3 region has the DNA TGTGCGGTCACCAGAGGCGAAGGCACTGAAGCTTTCTTT. Translated: CAVTRGEGTEAFF.

This clone has just a few counts. The chain couples TRBV19 to TRBJ1-2; 8 positions match TRBD1. This CDR3 spans 14 amino acids. Germline loops: CDR1 LNHDA, CDR2 SQIVND (reference sequence). J was trimmed by 1 base and V by 6 bases; bases with no gene match: 4. This chain's CDR3 is CASSRDRGNYGYTF. The CDR3 region has the DNA TGTGCCAGTAGCCGTGACAGGGGTAACTATGGCTACACCTTC.

The chain employs TRBV5-1 and TRBJ1-3; D uncertain. V was shortened by 0 bases and J by 0 bases, with 7 bases between the two germline ends. CDR3 length: 15 residues. Germline CDR1 reads SGHRS; CDR2 reads YFSETQ. In DNA, the CDR3 is TGCGCCAGCAGCTTGGGAGTTATCTCTGGAAACACCATATATTTT. This encodes CASSLGVISGNTIYF.

The chain is built from TRBV11-2 and TRBJ2-5, with 7 bases matching TRBD1. The CDR3 spans 16 residues. V trimming: 0 bases; J trimming: 5 bases; junction bases outside the gene matches: 9. Germline V gene lookup returns CDR1 SGHAT and CDR2 FQNNGV. The CDR3 reads CASSLDLDRVRETQYF. CDR3 in DNA: TGTGCCAGCAGCTTAGATCTTGACAGGGTGAGGGAGACCCAGTACTTC.